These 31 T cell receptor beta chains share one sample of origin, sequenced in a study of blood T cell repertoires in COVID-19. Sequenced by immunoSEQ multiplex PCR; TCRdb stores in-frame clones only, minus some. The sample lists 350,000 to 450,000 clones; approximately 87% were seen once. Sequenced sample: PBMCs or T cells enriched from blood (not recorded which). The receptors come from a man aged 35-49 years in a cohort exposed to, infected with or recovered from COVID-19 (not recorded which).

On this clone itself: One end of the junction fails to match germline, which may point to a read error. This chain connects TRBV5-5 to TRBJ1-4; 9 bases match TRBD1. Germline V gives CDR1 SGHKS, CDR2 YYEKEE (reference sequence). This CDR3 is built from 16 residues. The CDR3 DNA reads TGTGCCAACAGCCAACAGGGGGCAACCGGTAATGAAAAACTGTTTTTT. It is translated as CANSQQGATGNEKLFF. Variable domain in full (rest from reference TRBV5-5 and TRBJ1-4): DAGVTQSPTHLIKTRGQQVTLRCSPISGHKSVSWYQQVLGQGPQFIFQYYEKEERGRGNFPDRFSARQFPNYSSELNVNALLLGDSALYLCANSQQGATGNEKLFFGSGTQLSVL.

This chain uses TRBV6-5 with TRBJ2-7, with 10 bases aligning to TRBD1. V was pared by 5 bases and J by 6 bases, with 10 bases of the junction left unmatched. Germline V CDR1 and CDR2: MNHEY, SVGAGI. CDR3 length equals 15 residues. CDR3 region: CASSPRTGGGGEQYF. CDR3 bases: TGTGCCAGCAGTCCCCGGACAGGGGGGGGCGGCGAGCAGTACTTC.

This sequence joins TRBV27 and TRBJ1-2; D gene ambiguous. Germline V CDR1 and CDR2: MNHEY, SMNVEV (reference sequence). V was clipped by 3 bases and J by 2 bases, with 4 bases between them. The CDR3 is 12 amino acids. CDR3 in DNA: TGTGCCAGCAGTTTCAGAAACTATGGCTACACCTTC. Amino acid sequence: CASSFRNYGYTF.

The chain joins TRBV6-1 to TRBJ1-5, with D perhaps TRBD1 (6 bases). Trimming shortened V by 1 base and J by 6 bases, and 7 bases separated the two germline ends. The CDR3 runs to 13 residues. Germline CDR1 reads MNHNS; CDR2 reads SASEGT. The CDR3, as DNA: TGTGCCAGCAGTGAAGGGGACACTCAGCCCCAGCATTTT. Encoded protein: CASSEGDTQPQHF.

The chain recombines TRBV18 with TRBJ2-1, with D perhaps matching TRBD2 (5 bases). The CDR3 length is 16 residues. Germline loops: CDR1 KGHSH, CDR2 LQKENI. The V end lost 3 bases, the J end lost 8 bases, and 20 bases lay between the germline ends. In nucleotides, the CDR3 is TGTGCCAGCTCACCGTTCTCAACGGGAAGAGTGTATGAGCAGTTCTTC. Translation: CASSPFSTGRVYEQFF.

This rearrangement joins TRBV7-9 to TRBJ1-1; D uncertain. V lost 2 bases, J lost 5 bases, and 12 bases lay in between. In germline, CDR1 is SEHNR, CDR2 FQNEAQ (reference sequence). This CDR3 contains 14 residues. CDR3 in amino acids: CASSLLAESTEAFF. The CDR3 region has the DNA TGTGCCAGCAGCTTATTGGCAGAAAGTACTGAAGCTTTCTTT. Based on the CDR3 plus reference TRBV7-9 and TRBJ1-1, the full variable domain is DTGVSQNPRHKITKRGQNVTFRCDPISEHNRLYWYRQTLGQGPEFLTYFQNEAQLEKSRLLSDRFSAERPKGSFSTLEIQRTEQGDSAMYLCASSLLAESTEAFFGQGTRLTVV.

The CDR3 reads CASSPGQDLDYGYTF. The CDR3 region has the DNA TGTGCCAGCAGTCCCGGACAGGACCTGGACTATGGCTACACCTTC. The rearrangement links TRBV27 to TRBJ1-2; TRBD1 matches at 7 bases. The CDR3 length is 15 residues. The V gene end was trimmed by 5 bases and the J gene end by 3 bases; junction bases not matched to a gene: 9. Germline V CDR1 and CDR2: MNHEY, SMNVEV (reference sequence).

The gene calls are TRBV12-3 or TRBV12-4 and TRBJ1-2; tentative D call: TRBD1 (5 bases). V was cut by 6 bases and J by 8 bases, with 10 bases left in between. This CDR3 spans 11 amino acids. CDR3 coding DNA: TGTGCCAGCAGATTATCAGGGGGCTACACCTTC. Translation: CASRLSGGYTF.

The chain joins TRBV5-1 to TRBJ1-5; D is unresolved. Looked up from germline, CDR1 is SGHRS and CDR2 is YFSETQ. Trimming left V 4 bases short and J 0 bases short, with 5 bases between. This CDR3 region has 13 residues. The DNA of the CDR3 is TGCGCCAGCAGCCCTTATAGCAATCAGCCCCAGCATTTT. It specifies CASSPYSNQPQHF.

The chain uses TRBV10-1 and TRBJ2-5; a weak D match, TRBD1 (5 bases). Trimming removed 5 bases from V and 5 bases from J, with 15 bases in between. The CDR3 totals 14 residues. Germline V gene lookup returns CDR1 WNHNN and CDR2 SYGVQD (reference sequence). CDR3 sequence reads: CASSIPPRVETQYF. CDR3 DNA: TGCGCCAGCAGTATTCCTCCCAGGGTGGAGACCCAGTACTTC.

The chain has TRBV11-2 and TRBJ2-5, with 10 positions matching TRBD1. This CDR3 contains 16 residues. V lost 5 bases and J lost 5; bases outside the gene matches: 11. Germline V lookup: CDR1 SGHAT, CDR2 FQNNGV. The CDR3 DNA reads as TGTGCCAGCAGCCTGACAGGGGGCGCGTTCGGCGAGACCCAGTACTTC. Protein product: CASSLTGGAFGETQYF. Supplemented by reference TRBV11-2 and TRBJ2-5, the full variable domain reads EAGVAQSPRYKIIEKRQSVAFWCNPISGHATLYWYQQILGQGPKLLIQFQNNGVVDDSQLPKDRFSAERLKGVDSTLKIQPAKLEDSAVYLCASSLTGGAFGETQYFGPGTRLLVL.

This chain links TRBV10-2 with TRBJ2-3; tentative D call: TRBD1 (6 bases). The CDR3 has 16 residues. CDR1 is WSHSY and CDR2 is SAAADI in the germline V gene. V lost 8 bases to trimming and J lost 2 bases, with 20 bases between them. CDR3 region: CASGGAGQLNTDTQYF. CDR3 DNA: TGCGCCAGCGGGGGCGCCGGACAACTTAACACAGATACGCAGTATTTT.

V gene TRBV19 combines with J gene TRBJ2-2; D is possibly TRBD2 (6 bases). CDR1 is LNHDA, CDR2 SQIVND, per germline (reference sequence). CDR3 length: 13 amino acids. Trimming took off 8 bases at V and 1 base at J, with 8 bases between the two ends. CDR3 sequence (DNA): TGTGCCAGTCGAGCGGGGAACACCGGGGAGCTGTTTTTT. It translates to CASRAGNTGELFF.

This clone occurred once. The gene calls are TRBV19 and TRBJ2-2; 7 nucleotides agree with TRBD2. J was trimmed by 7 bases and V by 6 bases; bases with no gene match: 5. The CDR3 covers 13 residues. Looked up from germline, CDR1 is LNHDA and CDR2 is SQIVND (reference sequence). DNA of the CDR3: TGTGCCAGTAGCGGGGGGTTAAACGGGGAGCTGTTTTTT. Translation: CASSGGLNGELFF.

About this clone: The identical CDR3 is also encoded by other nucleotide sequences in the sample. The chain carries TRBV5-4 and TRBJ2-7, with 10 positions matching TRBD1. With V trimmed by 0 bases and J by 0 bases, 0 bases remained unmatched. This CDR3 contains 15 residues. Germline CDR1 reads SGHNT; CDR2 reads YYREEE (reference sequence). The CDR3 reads CASSLGQGASYEQYF. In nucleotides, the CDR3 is TGTGCCAGCAGCTTGGGACAGGGGGCCTCCTACGAGCAGTACTTC.

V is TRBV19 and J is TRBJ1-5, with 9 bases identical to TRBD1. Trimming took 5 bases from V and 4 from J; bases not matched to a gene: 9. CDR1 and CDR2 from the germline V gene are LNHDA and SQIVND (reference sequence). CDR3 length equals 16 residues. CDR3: CASSAFSGTGNQPQHF. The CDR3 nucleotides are TGTGCCAGTAGTGCCTTTAGCGGGACAGGGAATCAGCCCCAGCATTTT.

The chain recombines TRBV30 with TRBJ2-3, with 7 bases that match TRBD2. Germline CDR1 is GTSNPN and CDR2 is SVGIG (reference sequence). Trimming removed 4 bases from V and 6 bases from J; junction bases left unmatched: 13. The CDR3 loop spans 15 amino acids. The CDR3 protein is CAWNWGGTIEDTQYF. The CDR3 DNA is TGTGCCTGGAATTGGGGGGGGACTATCGAGGATACGCAGTATTTT.

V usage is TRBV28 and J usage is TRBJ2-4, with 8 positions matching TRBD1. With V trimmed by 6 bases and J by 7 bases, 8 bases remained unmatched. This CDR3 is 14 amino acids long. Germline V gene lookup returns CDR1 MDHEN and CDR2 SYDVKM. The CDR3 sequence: CASSFRQGTNIQYF. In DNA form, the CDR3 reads TGTGCCAGCAGCTTCCGACAGGGGACGAACATTCAGTACTTC. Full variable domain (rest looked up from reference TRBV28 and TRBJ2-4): DVKVTQSSRYLVKRTGEKVFLECVQDMDHENMFWYRQDPGLGLRLIYFSYDVKMKEKGDIPEGYSVSREKKERFSLILESASTNQTSMYLCASSFRQGTNIQYFGAGTRLSVL.

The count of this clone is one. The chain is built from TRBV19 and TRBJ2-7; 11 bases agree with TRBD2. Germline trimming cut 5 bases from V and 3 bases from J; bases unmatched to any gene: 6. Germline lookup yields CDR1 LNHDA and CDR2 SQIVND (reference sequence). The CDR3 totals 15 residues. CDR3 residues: CASSGVTSGNYEQYF. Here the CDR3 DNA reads TGTGCCAGTAGTGGGGTGACTAGCGGGAACTACGAGCAGTACTTC. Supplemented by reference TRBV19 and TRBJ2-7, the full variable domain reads DGGITQSPKYLFRKEGQNVTLSCEQNLNHDAMYWYRQDPGQGLRLIYYSQIVNDFQKGDIAEGYSVSREKKESFPLTVTSAQKNPTAFYLCASSGVTSGNYEQYFGPGTRLTVT.

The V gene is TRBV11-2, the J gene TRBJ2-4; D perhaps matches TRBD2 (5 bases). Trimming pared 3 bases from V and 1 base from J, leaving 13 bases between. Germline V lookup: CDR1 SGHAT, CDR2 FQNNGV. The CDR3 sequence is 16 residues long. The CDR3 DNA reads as TGTGCCAGCAGCTTTCCGGAAACGGGGGCCAAAAACATTCAGTACTTC. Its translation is CASSFPETGAKNIQYF.

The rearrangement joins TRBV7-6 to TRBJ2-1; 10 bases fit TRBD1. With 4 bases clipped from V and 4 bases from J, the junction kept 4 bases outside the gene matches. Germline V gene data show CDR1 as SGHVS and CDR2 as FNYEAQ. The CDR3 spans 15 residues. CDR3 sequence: CASSWGQGHYNEQFF. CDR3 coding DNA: TGTGCCAGCAGCTGGGGACAGGGGCATTACAATGAGCAGTTCTTC.

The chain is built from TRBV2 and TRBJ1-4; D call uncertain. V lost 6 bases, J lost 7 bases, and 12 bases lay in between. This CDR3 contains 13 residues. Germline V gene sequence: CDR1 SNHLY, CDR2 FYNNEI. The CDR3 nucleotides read TGTGCCAGCAGAGCAGGACGGGGTGAAAAACTGTTTTTT. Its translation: CASRAGRGEKLFF.

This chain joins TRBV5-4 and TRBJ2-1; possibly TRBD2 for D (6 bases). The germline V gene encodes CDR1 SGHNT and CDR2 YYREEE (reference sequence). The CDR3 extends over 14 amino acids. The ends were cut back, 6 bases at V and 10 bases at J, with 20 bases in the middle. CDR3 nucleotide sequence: TGTGCCAGCACCAAAAGGGACTCCCCAAAAGAGCAGTTCTTC. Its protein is CASTKRDSPKEQFF. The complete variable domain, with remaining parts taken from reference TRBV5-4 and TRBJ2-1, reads ETGVTQSPTHLIKTRGQQVTLRCSSQSGHNTVSWYQQALGQGPQFIFQYYREEENGRGNFPPRFSGLQFPNYSSELNVNALELDDSALYLCASTKRDSPKEQFFGPGTRLTVL.

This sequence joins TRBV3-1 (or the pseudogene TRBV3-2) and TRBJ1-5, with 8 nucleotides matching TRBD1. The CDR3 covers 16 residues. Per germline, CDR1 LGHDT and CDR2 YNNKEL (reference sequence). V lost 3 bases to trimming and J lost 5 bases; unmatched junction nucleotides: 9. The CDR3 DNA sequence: TGTGCCAGCAGCCACACCGGGACAGGAAAATATCAGCCCCAGCATTTT. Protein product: CASSHTGTGKYQPQHF.

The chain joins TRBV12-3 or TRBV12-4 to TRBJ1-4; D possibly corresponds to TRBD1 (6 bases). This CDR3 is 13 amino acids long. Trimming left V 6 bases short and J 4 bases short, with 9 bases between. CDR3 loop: CASRRQDNEKLFF. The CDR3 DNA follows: TGTGCCAGCAGGCGACAGGATAATGAAAAACTGTTTTTT.

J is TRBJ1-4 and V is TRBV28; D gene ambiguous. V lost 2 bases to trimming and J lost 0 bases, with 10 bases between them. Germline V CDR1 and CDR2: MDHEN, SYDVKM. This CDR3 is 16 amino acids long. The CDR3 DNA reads TGTGCCAGCAGTTTAGTCTTGACATCAACTAATGAAAAACTGTTTTTT. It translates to CASSLVLTSTNEKLFF.

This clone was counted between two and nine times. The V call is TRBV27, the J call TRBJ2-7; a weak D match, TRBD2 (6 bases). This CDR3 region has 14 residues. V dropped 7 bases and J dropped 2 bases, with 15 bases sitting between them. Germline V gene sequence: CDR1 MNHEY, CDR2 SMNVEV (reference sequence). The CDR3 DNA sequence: TGTGCCAGCAACCATGGGGGGTTGACCTACGAGCAGTACTTC. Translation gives CASNHGGLTYEQYF.

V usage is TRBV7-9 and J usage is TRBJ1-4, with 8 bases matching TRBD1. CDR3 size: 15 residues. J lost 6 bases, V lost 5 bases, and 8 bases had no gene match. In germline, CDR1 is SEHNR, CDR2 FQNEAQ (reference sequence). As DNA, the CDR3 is TGTGCCAGCAGCCCACCCTCAGGGGGCTATGAAAAACTGTTTTTT. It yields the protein CASSPPSGGYEKLFF.

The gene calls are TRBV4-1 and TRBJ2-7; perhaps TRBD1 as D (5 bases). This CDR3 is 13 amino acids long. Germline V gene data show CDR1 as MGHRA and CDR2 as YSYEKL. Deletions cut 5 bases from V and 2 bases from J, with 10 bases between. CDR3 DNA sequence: TGCGCCAGCAGCAAAACAGGTACCTACGAGCAGTACTTC. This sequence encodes CASSKTGTYEQYF.

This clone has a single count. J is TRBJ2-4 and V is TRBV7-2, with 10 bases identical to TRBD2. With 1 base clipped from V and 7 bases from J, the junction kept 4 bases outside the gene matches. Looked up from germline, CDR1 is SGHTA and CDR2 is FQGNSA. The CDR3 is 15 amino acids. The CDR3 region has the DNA TGTGCCAGCAGCTTAGGTGGGGGACTAGCGAACATTCAGTACTTC. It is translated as CASSLGGGLANIQYF.

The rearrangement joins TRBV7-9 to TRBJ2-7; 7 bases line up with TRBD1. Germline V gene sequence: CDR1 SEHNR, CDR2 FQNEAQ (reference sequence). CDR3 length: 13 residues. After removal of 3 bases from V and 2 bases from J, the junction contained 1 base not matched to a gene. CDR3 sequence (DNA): TGTGCCAGCAGCTTGAGGGGGCCCTACGAGCAGTACTTC. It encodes CASSLRGPYEQYF.